Sequencing of this TCR beta chain was carried out in a study of cytomegalovirus exposure and HLA in healthy donors. The length of the CDR3 is 14 residues. The V gene end was trimmed by 6 bases and the J gene end by 3 bases; junction bases not matched to a gene: 3. CDR1 is LNHDA, CDR2 SQIVND, per germline (reference sequence). Clones were read by immunoSEQ multiplex PCR, and TCRdb kept only the in-frame ones, dropping some. The sample includes 59,000 or so clones, 75% to 90% of them seen just once. The study drew the donors from its approximately 120-subject validation cohort, separate from the roughly 670-subject first cohort. The sample holds one count of this clone.

The sequencing input was PBMCs. The rearrangement links TRBV19 to TRBJ1-5; 9 nucleotides align to TRBD1. The TCR comes from a woman younger than 30 in good health and CMV-seronegative. CDR3 loop: CASRGTGTNQPQHF. In DNA, the CDR3 is TGTGCCAGTAGGGGGACAGGGACCAATCAGCCCCAGCATTTT.